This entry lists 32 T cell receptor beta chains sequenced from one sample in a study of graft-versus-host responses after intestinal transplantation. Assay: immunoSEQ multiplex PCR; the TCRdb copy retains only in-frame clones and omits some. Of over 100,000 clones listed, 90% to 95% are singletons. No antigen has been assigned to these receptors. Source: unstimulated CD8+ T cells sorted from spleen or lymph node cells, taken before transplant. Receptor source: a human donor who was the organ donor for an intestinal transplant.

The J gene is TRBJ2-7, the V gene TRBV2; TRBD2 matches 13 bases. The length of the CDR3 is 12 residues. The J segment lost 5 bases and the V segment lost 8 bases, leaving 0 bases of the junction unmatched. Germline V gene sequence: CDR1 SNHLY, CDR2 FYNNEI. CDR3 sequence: CASGLAGDEQYF. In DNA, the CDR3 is TGTGCCAGCGGACTAGCGGGAGACGAGCAGTACTTC.

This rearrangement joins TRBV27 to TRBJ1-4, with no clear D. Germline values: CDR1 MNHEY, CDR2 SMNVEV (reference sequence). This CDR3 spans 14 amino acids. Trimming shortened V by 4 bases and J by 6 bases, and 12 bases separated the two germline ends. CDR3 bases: TGTGCCAGCAGTTCCGATCCCGCGGATGAAAAACTGTTTTTT. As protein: CASSSDPADEKLFF.

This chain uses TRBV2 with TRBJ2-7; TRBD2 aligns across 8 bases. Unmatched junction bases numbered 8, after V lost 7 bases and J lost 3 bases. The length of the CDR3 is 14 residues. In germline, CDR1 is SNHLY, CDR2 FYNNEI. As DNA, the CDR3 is TGTGCCAGCACTGCCGGGACTAGGTTCTACGAGCAGTACTTC. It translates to CASTAGTRFYEQYF. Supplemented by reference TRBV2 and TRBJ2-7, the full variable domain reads EPEVTQTPSHQVTQMGQEVILRCVPISNHLYFYWYRQILGQKVEFLVSFYNNEISEKSEIFDDQFSVERPDGSNFTLKIRSTKLEDSAMYFCASTAGTRFYEQYFGPGTRLTVT.

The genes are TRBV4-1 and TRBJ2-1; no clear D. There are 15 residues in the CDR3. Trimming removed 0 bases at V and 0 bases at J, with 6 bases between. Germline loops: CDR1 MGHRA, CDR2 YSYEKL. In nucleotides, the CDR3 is TGCGCCAGCAGCCAAGAACATAACTCCTACAATGAGCAGTTCTTC. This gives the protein CASSQEHNSYNEQFF.

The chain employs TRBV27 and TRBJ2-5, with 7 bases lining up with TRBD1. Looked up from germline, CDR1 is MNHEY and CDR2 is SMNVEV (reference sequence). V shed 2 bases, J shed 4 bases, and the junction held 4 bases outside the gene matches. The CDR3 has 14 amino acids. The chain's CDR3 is CASSLIGTAETQYF. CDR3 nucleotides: TGTGCCAGCAGTTTAATAGGGACAGCAGAGACCCAGTACTTC.

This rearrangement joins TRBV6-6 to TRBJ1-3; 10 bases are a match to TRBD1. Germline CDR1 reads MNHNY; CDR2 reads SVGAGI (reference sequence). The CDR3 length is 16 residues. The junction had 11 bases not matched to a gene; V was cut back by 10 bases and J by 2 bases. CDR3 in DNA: TGTGCCACCGACTCCAGACAGGGGGCGCCTGGAAACACCATATATTTT. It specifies CATDSRQGAPGNTIYF.

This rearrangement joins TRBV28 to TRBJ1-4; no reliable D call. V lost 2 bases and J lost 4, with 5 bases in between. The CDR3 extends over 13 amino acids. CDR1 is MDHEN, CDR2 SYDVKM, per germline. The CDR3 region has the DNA TGTGCCAGCAGTTTAGAGATTAATGAAAAACTGTTTTTT. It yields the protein CASSLEINEKLFF.

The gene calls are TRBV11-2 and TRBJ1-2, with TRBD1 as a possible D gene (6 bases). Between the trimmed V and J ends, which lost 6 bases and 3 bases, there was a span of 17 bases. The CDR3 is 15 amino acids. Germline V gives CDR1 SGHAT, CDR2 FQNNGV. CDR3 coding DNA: TGTGCCAGCAGTTACCGACTCTGGACAGACTATGGCTACACCTTC. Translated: CASSYRLWTDYGYTF.

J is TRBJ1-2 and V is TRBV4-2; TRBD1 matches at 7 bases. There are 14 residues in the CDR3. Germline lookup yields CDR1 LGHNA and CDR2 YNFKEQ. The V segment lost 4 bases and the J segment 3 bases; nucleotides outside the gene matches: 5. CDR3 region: CASSRQGGYYGYTF. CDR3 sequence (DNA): TGTGCCAGCAGCCGACAGGGTGGGTACTATGGCTACACCTTC.

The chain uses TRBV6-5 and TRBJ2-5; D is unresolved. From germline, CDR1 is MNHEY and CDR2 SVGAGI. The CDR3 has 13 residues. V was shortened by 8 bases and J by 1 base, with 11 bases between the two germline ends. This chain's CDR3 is CASRSLSQETQYF. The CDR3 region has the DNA TGTGCCAGCCGATCGTTGAGCCAAGAGACCCAGTACTTC.

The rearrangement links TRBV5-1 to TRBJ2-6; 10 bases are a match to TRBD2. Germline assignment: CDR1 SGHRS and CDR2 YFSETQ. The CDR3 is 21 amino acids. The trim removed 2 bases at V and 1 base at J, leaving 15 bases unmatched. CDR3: CASSFPPGSGGEPSGANVLTF. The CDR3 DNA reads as TGCGCCAGCAGCTTCCCTCCCGGGAGCGGGGGGGAACCTTCTGGGGCCAACGTCCTGACTTTC.

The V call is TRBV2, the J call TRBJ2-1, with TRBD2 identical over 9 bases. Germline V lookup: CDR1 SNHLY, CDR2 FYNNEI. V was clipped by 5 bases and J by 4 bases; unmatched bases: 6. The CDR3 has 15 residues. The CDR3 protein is CASSLAGVAYNEQFF. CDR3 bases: TGTGCCAGCAGTTTAGCGGGAGTAGCGTACAATGAGCAGTTCTTC.

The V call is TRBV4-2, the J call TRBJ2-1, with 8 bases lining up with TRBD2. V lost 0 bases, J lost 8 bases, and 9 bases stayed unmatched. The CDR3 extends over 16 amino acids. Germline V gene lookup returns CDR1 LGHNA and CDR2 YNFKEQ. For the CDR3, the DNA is TGTGCCAGCAGCCAAGATAGGAGCGGGAGCGTGTATGAGCAGTTCTTC. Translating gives CASSQDRSGSVYEQFF.

The CDR3 DNA follows: TGTGCCAGTAGTATCTGGGCGGGGAGCAATCAGCCCCAGCATTTT. It encodes CASSIWAGSNQPQHF. This chain joins TRBV19 and TRBJ1-5; D is uncertain. This CDR3 is 15 amino acids long. Germline V CDR1 and CDR2: LNHDA, SQIVND (reference sequence). Trimming removed 3 bases from V and 1 base from J, with 10 bases in between.

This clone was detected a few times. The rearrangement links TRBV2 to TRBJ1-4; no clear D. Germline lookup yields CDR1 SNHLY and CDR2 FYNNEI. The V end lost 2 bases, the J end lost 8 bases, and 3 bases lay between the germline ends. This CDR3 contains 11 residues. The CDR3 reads CASSELEKLFF. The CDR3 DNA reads TGTGCCAGCAGTGAATTGGAAAAACTGTTTTTT.

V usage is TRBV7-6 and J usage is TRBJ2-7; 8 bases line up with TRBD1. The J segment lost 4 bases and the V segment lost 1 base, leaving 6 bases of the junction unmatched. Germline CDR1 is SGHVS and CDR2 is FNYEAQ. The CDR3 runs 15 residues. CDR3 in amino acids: CASSLGTGFFYEQYF. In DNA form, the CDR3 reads TGTGCCAGCAGCTTAGGGACAGGGTTTTTTTACGAGCAGTACTTC.

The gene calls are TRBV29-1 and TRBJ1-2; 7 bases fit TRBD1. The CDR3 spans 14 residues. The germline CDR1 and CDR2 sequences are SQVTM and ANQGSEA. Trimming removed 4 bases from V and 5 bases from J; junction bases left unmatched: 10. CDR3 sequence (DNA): TGCAGCGTTGCCGCGCGGGACAGCTCGTATGGCTACACCTTC. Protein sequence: CSVAARDSSYGYTF.

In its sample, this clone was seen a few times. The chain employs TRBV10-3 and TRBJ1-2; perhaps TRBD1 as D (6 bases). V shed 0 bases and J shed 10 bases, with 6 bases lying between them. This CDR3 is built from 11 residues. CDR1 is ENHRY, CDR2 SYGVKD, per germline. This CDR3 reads CAISESGAYTF. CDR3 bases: TGTGCCATCAGTGAGTCGGGGGCCTACACCTTC.

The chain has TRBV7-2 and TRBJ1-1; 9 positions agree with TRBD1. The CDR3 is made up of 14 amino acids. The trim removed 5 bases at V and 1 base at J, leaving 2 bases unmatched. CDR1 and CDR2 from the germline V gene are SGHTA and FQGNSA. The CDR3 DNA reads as TGTGCCAGCAGCCTGGGACAGGGGAACACTGAAGCTTTCTTT. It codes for CASSLGQGNTEAFF.

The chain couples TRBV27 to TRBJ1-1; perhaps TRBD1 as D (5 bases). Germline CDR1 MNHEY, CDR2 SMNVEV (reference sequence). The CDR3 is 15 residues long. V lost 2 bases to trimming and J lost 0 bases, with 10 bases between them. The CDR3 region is CASSLRRGVNTEAFF. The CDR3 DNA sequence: TGTGCCAGCAGTTTACGTCGGGGGGTGAACACTGAAGCTTTCTTT.

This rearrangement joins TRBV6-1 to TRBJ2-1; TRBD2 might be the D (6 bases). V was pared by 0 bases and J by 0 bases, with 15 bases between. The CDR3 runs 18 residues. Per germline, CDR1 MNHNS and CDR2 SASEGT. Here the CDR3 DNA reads TGTGCCAGCAGTGAAGCGCTCGTGCGGGAACACTCCTACAATGAGCAGTTCTTC. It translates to CASSEALVREHSYNEQFF.

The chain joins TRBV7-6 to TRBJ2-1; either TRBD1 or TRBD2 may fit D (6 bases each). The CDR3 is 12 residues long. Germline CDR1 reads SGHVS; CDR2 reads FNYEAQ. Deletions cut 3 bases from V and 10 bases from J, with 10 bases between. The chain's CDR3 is CASSFGGGEQFF. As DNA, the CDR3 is TGTGCCAGCAGCTTCGGGGGCGGGGAGCAGTTCTTC. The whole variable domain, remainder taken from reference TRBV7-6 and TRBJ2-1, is GAGVSQSPRYKVTKRGQDVALRCDPISGHVSLYWYRQALGQGPEFLTYFNYEAQQDKSGLPNDRFSAERPEGSISTLTIQRTEQRDSAMYRCASSFGGGEQFFGPGTRLTVL.

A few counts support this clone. CDR3 nucleotide sequence: TGTGCCAGCAGCCAAGATCTACCCGGGCATGGGCCCCAGCATTTT. Protein product: CASSQDLPGHGPQHF. The V and J genes are TRBV9 and TRBJ1-5; D is uncertain. V was shortened by 4 bases and J by 9 bases, with 20 bases between the two germline ends. This CDR3 spans 15 amino acids. Germline CDR1 SGDLS, CDR2 YYNGEE.

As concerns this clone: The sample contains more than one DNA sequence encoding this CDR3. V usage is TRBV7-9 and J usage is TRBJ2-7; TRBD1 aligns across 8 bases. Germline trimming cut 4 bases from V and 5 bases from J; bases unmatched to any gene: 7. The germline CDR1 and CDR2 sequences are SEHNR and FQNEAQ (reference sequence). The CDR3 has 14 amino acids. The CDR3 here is CASSSPGQGNEQYF. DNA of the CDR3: TGTGCCAGCAGCTCCCCTGGACAGGGTAACGAGCAGTACTTC.

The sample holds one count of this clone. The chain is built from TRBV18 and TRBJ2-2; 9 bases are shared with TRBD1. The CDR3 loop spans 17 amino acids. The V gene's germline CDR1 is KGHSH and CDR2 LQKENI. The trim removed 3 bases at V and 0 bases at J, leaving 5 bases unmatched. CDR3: CASSPFRQGANTGELFF. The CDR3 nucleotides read TGTGCCAGCTCACCCTTTAGACAGGGGGCGAACACCGGGGAGCTGTTTTTT. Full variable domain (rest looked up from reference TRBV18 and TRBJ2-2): NAGVMQNPRHLVRRRGQEARLRCSPMKGHSHVYWYRQLPEEGLKFMVYLQKENIIDESGMPKERFSAEFPKEGPSILRIQQVVRGDSAAYFCASSPFRQGANTGELFFGEGSRLTVL.

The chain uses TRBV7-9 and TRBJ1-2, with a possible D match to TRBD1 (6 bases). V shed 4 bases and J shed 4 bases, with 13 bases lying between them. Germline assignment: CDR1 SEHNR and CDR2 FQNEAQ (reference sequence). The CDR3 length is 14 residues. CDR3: CASSYGGASYGYTF. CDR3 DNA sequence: TGTGCCAGCAGCTACGGGGGGGCGAGCTATGGCTACACCTTC.

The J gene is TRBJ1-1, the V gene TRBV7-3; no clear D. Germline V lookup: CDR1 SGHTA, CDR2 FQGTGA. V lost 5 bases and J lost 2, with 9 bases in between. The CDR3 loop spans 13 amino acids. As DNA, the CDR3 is TGTGCCAGCAGCCCGGACGGTAACACTGAAGCTTTCTTT. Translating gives CASSPDGNTEAFF.

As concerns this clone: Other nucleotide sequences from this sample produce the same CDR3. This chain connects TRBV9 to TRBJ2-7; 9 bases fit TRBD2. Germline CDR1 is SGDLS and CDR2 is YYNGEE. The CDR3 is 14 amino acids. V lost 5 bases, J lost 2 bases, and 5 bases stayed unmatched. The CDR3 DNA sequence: TGTGCCAGCAGTCGTAGCGGGAGTCCCTACGAGCAGTACTTC. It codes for CASSRSGSPYEQYF. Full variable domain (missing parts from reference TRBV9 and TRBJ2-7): DSGVTQTPKHLITATGQRVTLRCSPRSGDLSVYWYQQSLDQGLQFLIQYYNGEERAKGNILERFSAQQFPDLHSELNLSSLELGDSALYFCASSRSGSPYEQYFGPGTRLTVT.

The CDR3 loop reads CASSQIRGLNTEAFF. The CDR3 DNA reads as TGTGCCAGCAGCCAAATACGAGGATTGAACACTGAAGCTTTCTTT. The chain combines TRBV5-6 with TRBJ1-1; D gene unclear. Per the germline V gene, CDR1 is SGHDT and CDR2 is YYEEEE. This CDR3 comprises 15 residues. V was shortened by 4 bases and J by 0 bases, with 13 bases between the two germline ends.

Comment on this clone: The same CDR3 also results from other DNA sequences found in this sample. The CDR3 nucleotides are TGCGCCAGCAGCCAAGTGGGGGGTACTGAAGCTTTCTTT. Translated: CASSQVGGTEAFF. V is TRBV4-1 and J is TRBJ1-1, with D tentatively TRBD1 (5 bases). CDR3 length: 13 amino acids. CDR1 is MGHRA, CDR2 YSYEKL, per germline. The V end was cut by 1 base, the J end by 5 bases, with 8 bases between.

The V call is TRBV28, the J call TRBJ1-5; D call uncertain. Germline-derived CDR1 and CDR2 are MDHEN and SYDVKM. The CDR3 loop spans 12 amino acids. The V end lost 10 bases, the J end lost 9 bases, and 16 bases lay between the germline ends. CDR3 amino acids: CATSPYSRPQHF. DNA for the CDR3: TGTGCCACCAGCCCATACTCACGGCCCCAGCATTTT.

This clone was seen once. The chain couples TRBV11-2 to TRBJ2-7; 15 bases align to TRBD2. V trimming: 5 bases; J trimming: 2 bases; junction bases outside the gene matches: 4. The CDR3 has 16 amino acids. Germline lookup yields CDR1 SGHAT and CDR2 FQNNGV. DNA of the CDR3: TGTGCCAGCAGCCCCTGGACTAGCGGGAGGGCCTACGAGCAGTACTTC. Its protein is CASSPWTSGRAYEQYF.